The sequence of this T cell receptor beta chain was determined in a study of blood T cell repertoires in COVID-19. Study information: Samples representing acute and convalescent COVID-19 were sourced from the United States, Italy and Spain. PBMCs, B-cell-depleted T cells, or T cells provided the cDNA or gDNA that made up the material.

Sequenced by immunoSEQ multiplex PCR; TCRdb stores in-frame clones only, minus some. The sample holds about 300,000 clones; around nine tenths are singletons and the top ten take less than 2%. The germline V gene encodes CDR1 MNHEY and CDR2 SVGAGI. The CDR3 extends over 13 amino acids. With 8 bases clipped from V and 3 bases from J, the junction kept 3 bases outside the gene matches. Sequencing was done on a sample of peripheral blood. This chain uses TRBV6-5 with TRBJ1-5; 8 nucleotides line up with TRBD1. The sequence derives from a woman aged 25 to 45 with COVID-19, enrolled during active disease. The chain's CDR3 is CASQTGANQPQHF. The DNA for the CDR3 is TGTGCCAGCCAGACAGGGGCCAATCAGCCCCAGCATTTT.